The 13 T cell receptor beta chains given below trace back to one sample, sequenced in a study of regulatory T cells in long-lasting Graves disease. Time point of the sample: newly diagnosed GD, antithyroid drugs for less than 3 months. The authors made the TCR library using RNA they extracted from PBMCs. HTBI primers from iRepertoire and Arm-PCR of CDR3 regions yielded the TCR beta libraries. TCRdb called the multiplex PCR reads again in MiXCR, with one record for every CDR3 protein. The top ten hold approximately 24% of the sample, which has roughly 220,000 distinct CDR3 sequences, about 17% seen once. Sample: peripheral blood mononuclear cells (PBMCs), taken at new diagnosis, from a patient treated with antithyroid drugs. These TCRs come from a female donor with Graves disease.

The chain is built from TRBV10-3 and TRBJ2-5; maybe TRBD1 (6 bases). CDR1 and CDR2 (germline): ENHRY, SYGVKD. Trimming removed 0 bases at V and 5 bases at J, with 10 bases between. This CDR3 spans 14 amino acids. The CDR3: CAISESKGEETQYF. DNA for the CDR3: TGTGCCATCAGTGAGTCGAAGGGGGAGGAGACCCAGTACTTC.

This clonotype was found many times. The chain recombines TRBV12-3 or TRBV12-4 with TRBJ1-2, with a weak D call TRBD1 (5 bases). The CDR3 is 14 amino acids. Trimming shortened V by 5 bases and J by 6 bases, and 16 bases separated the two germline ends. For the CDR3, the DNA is TGTGCCAGCAGTAACTACGGGACCACCGATGGCTACACCTTC. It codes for CASSNYGTTDGYTF.

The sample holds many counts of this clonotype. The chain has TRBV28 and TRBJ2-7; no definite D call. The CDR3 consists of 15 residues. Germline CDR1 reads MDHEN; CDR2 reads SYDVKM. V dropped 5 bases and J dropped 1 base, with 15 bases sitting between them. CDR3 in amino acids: CASSPPLPNSYEQYF. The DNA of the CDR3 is TGTGCCAGCAGTCCGCCCCTACCAAATTCCTACGAGCAGTACTTC.

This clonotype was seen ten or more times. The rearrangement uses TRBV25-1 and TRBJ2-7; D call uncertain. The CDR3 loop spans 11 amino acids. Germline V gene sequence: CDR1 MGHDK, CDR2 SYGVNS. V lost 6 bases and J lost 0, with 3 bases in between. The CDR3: CASRNSYEQYF. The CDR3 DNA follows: TGTGCCAGCAGGAACTCCTACGAGCAGTACTTC.

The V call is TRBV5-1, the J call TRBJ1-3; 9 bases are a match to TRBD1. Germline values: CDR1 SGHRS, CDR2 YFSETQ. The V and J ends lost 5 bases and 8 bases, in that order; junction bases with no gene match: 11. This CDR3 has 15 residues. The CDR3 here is CASSPGQGFVDTIYF. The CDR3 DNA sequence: TGCGCCAGCAGTCCTGGACAGGGGTTCGTTGACACCATATATTTT.

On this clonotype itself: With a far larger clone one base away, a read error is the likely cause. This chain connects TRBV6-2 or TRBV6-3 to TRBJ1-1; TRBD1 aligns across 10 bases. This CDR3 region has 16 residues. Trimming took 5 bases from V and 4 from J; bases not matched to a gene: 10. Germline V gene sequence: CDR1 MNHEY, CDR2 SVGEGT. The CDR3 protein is CASSRDRGLRSTEAFF. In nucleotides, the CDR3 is TGTGCCAGCAGTCGGGACAGGGGACTTAGGAGCACTGAAGCTTTCTTT.

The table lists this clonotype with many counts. This CDR3 reads CASSLAPSSDLYEQYF. The CDR3 coding sequence is TGTGCCAGCAGCTTAGCGCCCAGTAGCGACCTCTACGAGCAGTACTTC. This rearrangement joins TRBV7-2 to TRBJ2-7, with a possible D match to TRBD2 (5 bases). Germline V gene lookup returns CDR1 SGHTA and CDR2 FQGNSA. The CDR3 runs 16 residues. V lost 0 bases, J lost 3 bases, and 15 bases lay in between.

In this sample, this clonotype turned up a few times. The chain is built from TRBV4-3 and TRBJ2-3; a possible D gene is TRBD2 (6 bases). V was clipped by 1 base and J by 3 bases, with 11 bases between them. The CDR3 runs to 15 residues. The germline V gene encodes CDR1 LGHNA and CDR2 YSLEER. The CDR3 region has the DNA TGCGCCAGCAGCCAAGGGGGACTCAAGACAGATACGCAGTATTTT. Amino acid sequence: CASSQGGLKTDTQYF.

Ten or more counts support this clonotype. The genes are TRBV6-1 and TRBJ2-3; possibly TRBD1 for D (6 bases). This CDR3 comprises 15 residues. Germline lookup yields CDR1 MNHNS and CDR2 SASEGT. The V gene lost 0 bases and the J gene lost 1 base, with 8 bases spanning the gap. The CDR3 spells CASSEARGGTDTQYF. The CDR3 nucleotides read TGTGCCAGCAGTGAAGCCAGGGGTGGCACAGATACGCAGTATTTT.

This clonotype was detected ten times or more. The CDR3 loop is CASSLVLGFHLLAGDVLADTQYF. CDR3 DNA: TGTGCCAGCAGCTTAGTGCTCGGTTTCCACTTACTAGCGGGAGACGTTTTGGCAGATACGCAGTATTTT. J is TRBJ2-3 and V is TRBV7-2, with 11 bases lining up with TRBD2. The V gene end was trimmed by 1 base and the J gene end by 4 bases; junction bases not matched to a gene: 25. The length of the CDR3 is 23 residues. Germline V gives CDR1 SGHTA, CDR2 FQGNSA.

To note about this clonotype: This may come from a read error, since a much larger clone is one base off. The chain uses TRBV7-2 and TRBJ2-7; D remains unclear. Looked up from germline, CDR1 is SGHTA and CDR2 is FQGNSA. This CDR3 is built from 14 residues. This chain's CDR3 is CAGSLVGVSYEQYF. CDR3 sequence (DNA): TGTGCCGGCAGCTTAGTTGGGGTCTCCTACGAGCAGTACTTC.

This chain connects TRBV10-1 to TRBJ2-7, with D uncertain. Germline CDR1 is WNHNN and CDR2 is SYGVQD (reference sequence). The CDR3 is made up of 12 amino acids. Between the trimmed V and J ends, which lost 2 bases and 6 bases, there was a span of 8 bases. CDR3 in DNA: TGCGCCAGCAGTGAGGGTGGGGTCGAGCAGTACTTC. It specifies CASSEGGVEQYF.

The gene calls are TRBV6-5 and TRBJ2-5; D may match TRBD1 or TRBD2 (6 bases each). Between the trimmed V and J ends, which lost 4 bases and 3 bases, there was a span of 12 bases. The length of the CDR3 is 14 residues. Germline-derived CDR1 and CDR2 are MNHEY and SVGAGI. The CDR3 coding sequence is TGTGCCAGCAGTTCCACGGGGGCGGAAGAGACCCAGTACTTC. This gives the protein CASSSTGAEETQYF.